This is a list of T cell receptor beta chains from one sample in a study of T cell repertoires in cytomegalovirus infection. These receptors are not linked to any known antigen. TCRdb passed the reads through MiXCR, listing each CDR3 protein once. This sample has approximately 990,000 distinct CDR3 sequences, with roughly 30% found just once. The source material was cultured CD8+ T cells from PBMCs, sampled from culture after CMV antigen stimulation. Receptors were obtained from a human donor in good health (CMV status not recorded). Some clones in this sample may be carry-over from other donors' samples. The CDR3 runs from the conserved cysteine through the conserved F or W. Each record gives: D gene, J gene, V gene, clone size, CDR3 DNA, CDR3 protein. A D gene is named only where the DNA matches it firmly. Clone size, where shown, is once, few, many, or a class for clones that have expanded.

d_gene: TRBD1
j_gene: TRBJ2-5
v_gene: TRBV28
abundance: NA
CDR3nt: TGTGCCAGCAGTTTTTGGGACAGCCTCCGGGCCCAGTACTTC
CDR3aa: CASSFWDSLRAQYF

d_gene: NA
j_gene: TRBJ2-1
v_gene: TRBV24-1
abundance: few
CDR3nt: TGTGCCACCAGTGACCAGACGCAGCCCCTCAATGAGCAGTTCTTC
CDR3aa: CATSDQTQPLNEQFF

d_gene: NA
j_gene: TRBJ2-5
v_gene: TRBV7-3
abundance: few
CDR3nt: TGTGCCAGCAGCCTCTTAGGGGCTATCCAAGAGACCCAGTACTTC
CDR3aa: CASSLLGAIQETQYF

d_gene: NA
j_gene: TRBJ1-5
v_gene: TRBV7-4
abundance: NA
CDR3nt: TGTGCCAGCAGCTCGGGACACTGTAGCAATCAGCCCCAGCATTTT
CDR3aa: CASSSGHCSNQPQHF

d_gene: TRBD1
j_gene: TRBJ1-4
v_gene: TRBV7-4
abundance: NA
CDR3nt: TGTGCCAGCAGCCCCAACAGGGGGCGCCGGCTTAATGAAAAACTGTTTTTT
CDR3aa: CASSPNRGRRLNEKLFF

d_gene: NA
j_gene: TRBJ2-5
v_gene: TRBV24-1
abundance: NA
CDR3nt: TGTGCCACCAGTCCGACTGAGAAAGAGACCCAGTACTTC
CDR3aa: CATSPTEKETQYF

d_gene: TRBD1
j_gene: TRBJ1-2
v_gene: TRBV5-1
abundance: few
CDR3nt: TGCGCCAGCAGCTGGGGACAGCCTCCGGGCTATGGCTACACCTTC
CDR3aa: CASSWGQPPGYGYTF

d_gene: TRBD1
j_gene: TRBJ2-1
v_gene: TRBV9
abundance: NA
CDR3nt: TGTGCCAGCAGCGTAGAGCGGGACAGGGGAAGGAATGAGCAGTTCTTC
CDR3aa: CASSVERDRGRNEQFF

d_gene: NA
j_gene: TRBJ2-7
v_gene: TRBV4-1
abundance: NA
CDR3nt: TGCGCCAGCAGCCAAGTGGCAGGGACCTACGAGCAGTACTTC
CDR3aa: CASSQVAGTYEQYF

d_gene: NA
j_gene: TRBJ1-1
v_gene: TRBV5-1
abundance: NA
CDR3nt: TGCGCCAGCAGCTTGCAAGATACAGGGAGGATAAACACTGAAGCTTCCTTT
CDR3aa: CASSLQDTGRINTEASF

d_gene: NA
j_gene: TRBJ1-2
v_gene: TRBV9
abundance: NA
CDR3nt: TGTGCCAGCAGCGTAGGAGGGGCCGGCTATGGCTACACCTTC
CDR3aa: CASSVGGAGYGYTF

d_gene: TRBD1
j_gene: TRBJ2-7
v_gene: TRBV19
abundance: NA
CDR3nt: TGTGCCAGTAGTATAGCAAGGGGGCCCCACTACGAGCAGTACTTC
CDR3aa: CASSIARGPHYEQYF

d_gene: NA
j_gene: TRBJ1-3
v_gene: TRBV4-3
abundance: NA
CDR3nt: TGCGCCAGCAGCCAAGAGGGCATGGGATCTGGAAACACCATATATTTT
CDR3aa: CASSQEGMGSGNTIYF

d_gene: NA
j_gene: TRBJ1-1
v_gene: TRBV11-3
abundance: NA
CDR3nt: TGTGCCAGCAGCTCCTCCCGCCGGTTTGATGGGGCTTTCTTT
CDR3aa: CASSSSRRFDGAFF

d_gene: NA
j_gene: TRBJ1-5
v_gene: TRBV12-3/TRBV12-4
abundance: NA
CDR3nt: TGTGCCAGCACCTCTAGAGGCGCGAATCAGCCCCAGCATTTT
CDR3aa: CASTSRGANQPQHF

d_gene: NA
j_gene: TRBJ1-1
v_gene: TRBV12-3/TRBV12-4
abundance: NA
CDR3nt: TGTGCCAGCAGTTTCGTGGTGGGGGGGAACACTGAAGCTTTCTTT
CDR3aa: CASSFVVGGNTEAFF

d_gene: NA
j_gene: TRBJ1-3
v_gene: TRBV6-1
abundance: NA
CDR3nt: TGTGCCAGCAGTGAAGTGTATAGTGCCTCCTCTGGAAACACCATATATTTT
CDR3aa: CASSEVYSASSGNTIYF

d_gene: TRBD2
j_gene: TRBJ2-2
v_gene: TRBV4-3
abundance: few
CDR3nt: TGCGCCAGCAGCGTGACTAGCGGGGGCGGCGGGGAGCTGTTTTTT
CDR3aa: CASSVTSGGGGELFF

d_gene: TRBD1
j_gene: TRBJ1-5
v_gene: TRBV27
abundance: NA
CDR3nt: TGTGCCAGCAGTTCCGTCGGGACAGGGAAACCTATGGGCAATCAGCCCCAGCATTTT
CDR3aa: CASSSVGTGKPMGNQPQHF

d_gene: NA
j_gene: TRBJ1-1
v_gene: TRBV7-6
abundance: NA
CDR3nt: TGTGCCAGCAGCGCCGAGGACGTGAATGCTTTCTTT
CDR3aa: CASSAEDVNAFF

d_gene: TRBD1
j_gene: TRBJ2-7
v_gene: TRBV7-9
abundance: few
CDR3nt: TGTGCCAGCAGCCCCGGACAGGGAGAAGAGGACGAGCAGTACTTC
CDR3aa: CASSPGQGEEDEQYF

d_gene: NA
j_gene: TRBJ2-1
v_gene: TRBV6-1
abundance: NA
CDR3nt: TGTGCCAGCAGTAAAACAGGGCCGGGTTCCTACAATGAGCAGTTCTTC
CDR3aa: CASSKTGPGSYNEQFF

d_gene: NA
j_gene: TRBJ1-6
v_gene: TRBV4-1
abundance: NA
CDR3nt: TGCGCCAGCAGCCCATTTATCGCCAAAAATTCACCCCTCCACTTT
CDR3aa: CASSPFIAKNSPLHF

d_gene: NA
j_gene: TRBJ2-2
v_gene: TRBV27
abundance: NA
CDR3nt: TGTGCCAGCAGACCCTATTCCGGGGAGCTGTTTTTT
CDR3aa: CASRPYSGELFF

d_gene: TRBD1
j_gene: TRBJ1-1
v_gene: TRBV4-2
abundance: NA
CDR3nt: TGTGCCAGCAGCCTCTATAAGGGGGCATACACTGAAGCTTTCTTT
CDR3aa: CASSLYKGAYTEAFF

d_gene: NA
j_gene: TRBJ2-5
v_gene: TRBV24-1
abundance: NA
CDR3nt: TGTGCCGGACCGAGACGGGCCGGGGAGACCCAGTACTTC
CDR3aa: CAGPRRAGETQYF

d_gene: TRBD1
j_gene: TRBJ1-2
v_gene: TRBV6-5
abundance: NA
CDR3nt: TGTGCCAGCAGTATTTCTTCGTGGGGACAGATCTATGGCTACACCTTC
CDR3aa: CASSISSWGQIYGYTF

d_gene: NA
j_gene: TRBJ2-1
v_gene: TRBV7-6
abundance: few
CDR3nt: TGTGCCAGCGGGGGGCAAGACAATGAGCAGTTCTTC
CDR3aa: CASGGQDNEQFF

d_gene: NA
j_gene: TRBJ2-3
v_gene: TRBV2
abundance: NA
CDR3nt: TGTGCTCCGCGCGGAGGGATCACAGATACGCAGTATTTT
CDR3aa: CAPRGGITDTQYF

d_gene: NA
j_gene: TRBJ2-1
v_gene: TRBV4-1
abundance: few
CDR3nt: TGCGCCAGCAGTCCCGGTGCCGGGTCCGGTTACAATGAGCAGTTCTTC
CDR3aa: CASSPGAGSGYNEQFF

d_gene: NA
j_gene: TRBJ2-1
v_gene: TRBV12-3/TRBV12-4
abundance: few
CDR3nt: TGTGCCAGCAGTTGGGGTCATGAGCAGTTCTTC
CDR3aa: CASSWGHEQFF

d_gene: TRBD1
j_gene: TRBJ1-1
v_gene: TRBV7-9
abundance: NA
CDR3nt: TGTGCCAGCAGCGCCCCGACAGGGGGAAAGACTGAAGCTTTCTTT
CDR3aa: CASSAPTGGKTEAFF

d_gene: NA
j_gene: TRBJ2-1
v_gene: TRBV7-2
abundance: many
CDR3nt: TGTGCCAGCAGCTTAGACCATGGGGTAAGCTCCTACAATGAGCAGTTCTTC
CDR3aa: CASSLDHGVSSYNEQFF

d_gene: TRBD2
j_gene: TRBJ2-1
v_gene: TRBV6-2/TRBV6-3
abundance: NA
CDR3nt: TGTGCCAGCGCAACTAGCGGGGTAGGCAATGAGCAGTTCTTC
CDR3aa: CASATSGVGNEQFF

d_gene: NA
j_gene: TRBJ2-1
v_gene: TRBV7-3
abundance: many
CDR3nt: TGTGCCAGCAGCTCCCCGCTAGTGGGCAATGAGCAGTTCTTC
CDR3aa: CASSSPLVGNEQFF

d_gene: TRBD1
j_gene: TRBJ2-2
v_gene: TRBV7-8
abundance: many
CDR3nt: TGTGCCAGCAGCCCACATATATCCGGGACAGGGGGCAGCACCGGGGAGCTGTTTTTT
CDR3aa: CASSPHISGTGGSTGELFF

d_gene: NA
j_gene: TRBJ2-5
v_gene: TRBV4-1
abundance: few
CDR3nt: TGCGCCAGCAGCCAAGTTCCGGAGGAGACCCAGTACTTC
CDR3aa: CASSQVPEETQYF

d_gene: NA
j_gene: TRBJ2-1
v_gene: TRBV12-3/TRBV12-4
abundance: many
CDR3nt: TGTGCCAGCAGCTCCGGGGATTACAATGAGCAGTTCTTC
CDR3aa: CASSSGDYNEQFF

d_gene: TRBD1
j_gene: TRBJ1-5
v_gene: TRBV12-5
abundance: few
CDR3nt: TGTGCTAGTAGTCGTCCCATTATGACAGGGGACATCAATCAGCCCCAGCATTTT
CDR3aa: CASSRPIMTGDINQPQHF